This entry is about one T cell receptor (beta chain). Its target is not known. These data come from a study of T cell responses to AZD1222 COVID-19 vaccine. Study results and caveats: The peak T cell response came first, and repertoires were sampled only after it.

Profiled with immunoSEQ multiplex PCR; TCRdb holds only in-frame clones, not every one. The sample yields over 100,000 clones, about 88% seen once. With 5 bases removed from V and 5 bases from J, the gap between germline ends came to 13 bases. CDR3 length: 13 amino acids. Specimen: peripheral blood, collected on day 0 of AZD1222 vaccination. This receptor was obtained from an adult in good health. The gene calls are TRBV12-3 or TRBV12-4 and TRBJ2-7; D not resolved. The CDR3 sequence: CASSTGLRDEQYF. In DNA form, the CDR3 reads TGTGCCAGCAGTACGGGCCTTAGGGACGAGCAGTACTTC.